The 5 T cell receptor beta chains below all came from one sample that was sequenced in a study of cytomegalovirus exposure and HLA in healthy donors. PCR employed 60 Vbeta and 13 Jbeta primers. Measured with immunoSEQ multiplex PCR; TCRdb has only the in-frame clones, and not every one. The top ten clones hold about 3.4% of a sample with over 80,000 clones, roughly four fifths of them seen once. Sequenced: PBMCs. The receptors stem from a man aged 25 to 40 in good health and CMV-seropositive.

This clone was counted only a few times. J is TRBJ1-1 and V is TRBV27, with D possibly being TRBD1 (5 bases). Trimming removed 6 bases from V and 1 base from J, with 9 bases in between. In germline, CDR1 is MNHEY, CDR2 SMNVEV (reference sequence). The CDR3 runs to 13 residues. The CDR3 DNA sequence: TGTGCCAGCAGGCCTCAGGGGAACACTGAAGCTTTCTTT. Protein: CASRPQGNTEAFF.

The table lists this clone with a count of one. The rearrangement joins TRBV7-9 to TRBJ2-7; 10 bases match TRBD1. The V gene's germline CDR1 is SEHNR and CDR2 FQNEAQ (reference sequence). The CDR3 extends over 17 amino acids. J lost 4 bases, V lost 5 bases, and 14 bases had no gene match. CDR3 nucleotide sequence: TGTGCCAGCAGCAATCGTTTTTTGGACAGGGGGGTATACGAGCAGTACTTC. Protein product: CASSNRFLDRGVYEQYF.

The V call is TRBV28, the J call TRBJ1-2, with a weak D call TRBD1 (5 bases). The CDR3 spans 14 residues. CDR1 is MDHEN and CDR2 is SYDVKM in the germline V gene. The V end was cut by 3 bases, the J end by 3 bases, with 11 bases between. This CDR3 is CASSFDRDHYGYTF. CDR3 coding DNA: TGTGCCAGCAGTTTTGACAGAGATCACTATGGCTACACCTTC.

This sequence joins TRBV7-2 and TRBJ1-5; D unclear. CDR3 length: 14 amino acids. Trimming cost V 0 bases and J 5 bases, with 8 bases left between them. Germline lookup yields CDR1 SGHTA and CDR2 FQGNSA. The chain's CDR3 is CASSLAPSDQPQHF. The CDR3 nucleotides read TGTGCCAGCAGCTTAGCGCCCAGTGATCAGCCCCAGCATTTT.

The J gene is TRBJ1-6, the V gene TRBV6-5; maybe TRBD1 (6 bases). Germline CDR1 reads MNHEY; CDR2 reads SVGAGI. With 6 bases removed from V and 7 bases from J, the gap between germline ends came to 16 bases. This CDR3 is built from 15 residues. The CDR3 DNA sequence: TGTGCCAGCAGCACCACCCAGGGGTACAATTCACCCCTCCACTTT. This translates into CASSTTQGYNSPLHF.